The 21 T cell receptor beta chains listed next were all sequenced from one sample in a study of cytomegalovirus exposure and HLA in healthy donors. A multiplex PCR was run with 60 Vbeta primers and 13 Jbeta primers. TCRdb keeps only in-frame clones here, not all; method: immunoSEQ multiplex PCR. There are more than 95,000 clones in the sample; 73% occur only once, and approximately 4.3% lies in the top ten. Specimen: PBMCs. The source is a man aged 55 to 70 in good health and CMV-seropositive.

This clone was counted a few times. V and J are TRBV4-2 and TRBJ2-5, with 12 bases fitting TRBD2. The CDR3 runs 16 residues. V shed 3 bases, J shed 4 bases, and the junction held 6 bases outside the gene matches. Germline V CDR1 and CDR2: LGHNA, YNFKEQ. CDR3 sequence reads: CASSQSLAGGRETQYF. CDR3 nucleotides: TGTGCCAGCAGCCAGAGCCTAGCGGGGGGGCGAGAGACCCAGTACTTC.

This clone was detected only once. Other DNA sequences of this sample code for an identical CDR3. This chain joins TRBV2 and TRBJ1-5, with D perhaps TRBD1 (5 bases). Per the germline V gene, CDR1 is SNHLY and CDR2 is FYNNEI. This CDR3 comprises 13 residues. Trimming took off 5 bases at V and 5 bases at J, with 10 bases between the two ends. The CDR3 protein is CASSLTGYQPQHF. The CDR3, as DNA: TGTGCCAGCAGTCTTACAGGTTATCAGCCCCAGCATTTT. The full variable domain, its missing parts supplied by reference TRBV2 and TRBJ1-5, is EPEVTQTPSHQVTQMGQEVILRCVPISNHLYFYWYRQILGQKVEFLVSFYNNEISEKSEIFDDQFSVERPDGSNFTLKIRSTKLEDSAMYFCASSLTGYQPQHFGDGTRLSIL.

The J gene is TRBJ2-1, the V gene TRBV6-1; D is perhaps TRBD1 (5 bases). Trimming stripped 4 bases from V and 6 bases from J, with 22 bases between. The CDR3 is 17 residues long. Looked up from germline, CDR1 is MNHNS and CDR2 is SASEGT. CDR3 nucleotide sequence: TGTGCCAGCAGTGCCCAAGTCCGACAGTGGGGTCGCAATGAGCAGTTCTTC. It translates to CASSAQVRQWGRNEQFF.

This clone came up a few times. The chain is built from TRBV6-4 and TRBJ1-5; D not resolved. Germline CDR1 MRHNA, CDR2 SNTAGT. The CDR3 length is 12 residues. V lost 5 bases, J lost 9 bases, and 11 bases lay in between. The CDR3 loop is CASSTWEGPQHF. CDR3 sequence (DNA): TGTGCCAGCAGTACCTGGGAGGGGCCCCAGCATTTT.

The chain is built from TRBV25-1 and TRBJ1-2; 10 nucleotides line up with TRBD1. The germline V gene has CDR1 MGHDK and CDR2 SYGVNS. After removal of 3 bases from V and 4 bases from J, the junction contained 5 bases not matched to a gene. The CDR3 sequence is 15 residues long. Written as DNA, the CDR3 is TGTGCCAGCAGTGAGAGGACAGGGGGGGGCTATGGCTACACCTTC. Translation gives CASSERTGGGYGYTF.

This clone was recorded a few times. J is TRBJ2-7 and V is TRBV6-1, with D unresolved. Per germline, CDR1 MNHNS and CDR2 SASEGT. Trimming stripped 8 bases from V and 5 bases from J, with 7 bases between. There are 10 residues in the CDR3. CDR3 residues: CASHGHEQYF. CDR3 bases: TGTGCCAGCCATGGCCACGAGCAGTACTTC.

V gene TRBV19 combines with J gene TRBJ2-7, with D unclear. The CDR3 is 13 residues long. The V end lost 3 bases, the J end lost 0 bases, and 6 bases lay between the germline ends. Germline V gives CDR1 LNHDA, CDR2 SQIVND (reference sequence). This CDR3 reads CASSIDTSYEQYF. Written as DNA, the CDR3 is TGTGCCAGTAGTATTGACACCTCCTACGAGCAGTACTTC.

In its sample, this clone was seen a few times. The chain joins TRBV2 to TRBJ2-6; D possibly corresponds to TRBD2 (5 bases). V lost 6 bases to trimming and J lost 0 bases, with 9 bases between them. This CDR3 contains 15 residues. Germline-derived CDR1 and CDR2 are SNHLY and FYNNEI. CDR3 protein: CASRQEGSGANVLTF. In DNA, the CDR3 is TGTGCCAGCAGACAAGAGGGCTCTGGGGCCAACGTCCTGACTTTC.

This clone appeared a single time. In DNA form, the CDR3 reads TGTGCCAGCCAGCCGGCTGCGGCAGGGACAATATACGTGTACGAGCAGTACTTC. Its translation is CASQPAAAGTIYVYEQYF. The chain carries TRBV28 and TRBJ2-7; D is possibly TRBD1 (6 bases). Trimming left V 8 bases short and J 4 bases short, with 30 bases between. This CDR3 is 18 amino acids long. Germline V lookup: CDR1 MDHEN, CDR2 SYDVKM.

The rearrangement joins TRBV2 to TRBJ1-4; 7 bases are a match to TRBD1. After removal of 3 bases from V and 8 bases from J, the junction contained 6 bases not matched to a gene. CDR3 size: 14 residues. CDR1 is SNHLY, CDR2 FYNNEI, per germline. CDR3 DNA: TGTGCCAGCAGTGAGCGTCAGGGGGAGGAAAAACTGTTTTTT. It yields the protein CASSERQGEEKLFF.

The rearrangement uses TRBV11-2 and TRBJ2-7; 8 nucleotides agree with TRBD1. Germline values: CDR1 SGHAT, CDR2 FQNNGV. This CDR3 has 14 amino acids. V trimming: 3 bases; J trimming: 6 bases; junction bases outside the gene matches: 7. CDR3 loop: CASSLTGVIGEQYF. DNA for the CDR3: TGTGCCAGCAGCTTGACAGGGGTAATTGGCGAGCAGTACTTC.

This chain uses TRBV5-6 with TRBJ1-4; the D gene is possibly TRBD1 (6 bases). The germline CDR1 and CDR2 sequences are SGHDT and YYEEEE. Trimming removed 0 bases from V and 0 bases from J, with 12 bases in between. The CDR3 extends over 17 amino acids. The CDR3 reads CASSLARRQATNEKLFF. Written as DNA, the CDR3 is TGTGCCAGCAGCTTGGCCCGCCGACAGGCAACTAATGAAAAACTGTTTTTT.

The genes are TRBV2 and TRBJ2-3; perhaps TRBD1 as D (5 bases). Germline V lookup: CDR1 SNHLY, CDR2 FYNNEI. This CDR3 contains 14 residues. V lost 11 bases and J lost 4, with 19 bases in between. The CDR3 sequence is CADKQAGLADTQYF. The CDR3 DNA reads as TGTGCCGACAAACAGGCAGGCTTGGCAGATACGCAGTATTTT.

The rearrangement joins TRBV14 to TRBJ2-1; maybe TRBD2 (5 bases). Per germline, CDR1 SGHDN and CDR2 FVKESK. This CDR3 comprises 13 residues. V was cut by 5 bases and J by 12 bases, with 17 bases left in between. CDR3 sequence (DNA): TGTGCCAGCAGCGGAACTGAGGGATCTGCGCAGTTCTTC. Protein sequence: CASSGTEGSAQFF.

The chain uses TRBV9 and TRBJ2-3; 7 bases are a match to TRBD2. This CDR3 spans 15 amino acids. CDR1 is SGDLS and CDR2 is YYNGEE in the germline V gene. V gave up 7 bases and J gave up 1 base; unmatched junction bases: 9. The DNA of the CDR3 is TGTGCCAGCGGGGGTTTGGCGGGGGGCACAGATACGCAGTATTTT. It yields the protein CASGGLAGGTDTQYF.

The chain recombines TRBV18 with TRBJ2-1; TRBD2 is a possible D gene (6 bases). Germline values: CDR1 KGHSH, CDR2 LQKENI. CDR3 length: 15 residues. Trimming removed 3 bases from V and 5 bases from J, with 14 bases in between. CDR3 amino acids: CASSPYGGVNNEQFF. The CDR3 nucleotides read TGTGCCAGCTCACCCTATGGCGGGGTGAACAATGAGCAGTTCTTC.

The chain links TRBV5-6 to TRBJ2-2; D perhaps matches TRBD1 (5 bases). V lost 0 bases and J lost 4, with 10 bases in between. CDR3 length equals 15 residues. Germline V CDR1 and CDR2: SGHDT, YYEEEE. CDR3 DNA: TGTGCCAGCAGCTTGGGACAGTGGGCCACCGGGGAGCTGTTTTTT. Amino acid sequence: CASSLGQWATGELFF.

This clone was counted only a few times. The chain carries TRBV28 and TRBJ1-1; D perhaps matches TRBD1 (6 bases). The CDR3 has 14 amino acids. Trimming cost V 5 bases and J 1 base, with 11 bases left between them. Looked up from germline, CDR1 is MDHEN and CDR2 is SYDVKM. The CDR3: CASSKLQGNTEAFF. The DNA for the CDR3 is TGTGCCAGCAGTAAACTACAGGGGAACACTGAAGCTTTCTTT.

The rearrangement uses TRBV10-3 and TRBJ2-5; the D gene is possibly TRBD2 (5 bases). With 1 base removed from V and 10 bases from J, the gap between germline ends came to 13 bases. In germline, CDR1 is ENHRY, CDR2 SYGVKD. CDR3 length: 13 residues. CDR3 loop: CAISEYLAGVQYF. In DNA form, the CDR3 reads TGTGCCATCAGTGAGTACTTGGCGGGCGTCCAGTACTTC.

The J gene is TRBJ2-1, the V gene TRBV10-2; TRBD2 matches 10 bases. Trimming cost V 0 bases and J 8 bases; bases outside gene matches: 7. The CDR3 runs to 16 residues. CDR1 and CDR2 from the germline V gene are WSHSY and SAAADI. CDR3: CASSESQRGGRYEQFF. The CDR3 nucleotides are TGCGCCAGCAGTGAGTCTCAGCGGGGGGGCCGGTATGAGCAGTTCTTC.

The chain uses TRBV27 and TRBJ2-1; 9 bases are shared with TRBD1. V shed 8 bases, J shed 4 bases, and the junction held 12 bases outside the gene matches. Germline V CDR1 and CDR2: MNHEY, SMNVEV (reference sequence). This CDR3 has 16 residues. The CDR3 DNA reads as TGTGCCAGCCAGACCCGGGACAGGGTGACTTACAATGAGCAGTTCTTC. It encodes CASQTRDRVTYNEQFF.